The 26 T cell receptor beta chains below were found in one sample sequenced in a study of T cell responses to AZD1222 COVID-19 vaccine. The table came from immunoSEQ multiplex PCR; TCRdb's copy has only in-frame clones and leaves some out. Of more than 100,000 clones detected, approximately 90% appear once; the ten largest clones hold less than 4.5%. The material sequenced was peripheral blood, taken on day 0 of AZD1222 vaccination. The receptors shown here come from an adult in good health.

Only one count was recorded for this clone. V and J are TRBV9 and TRBJ1-1; D is ambiguous. V was trimmed by 2 bases and J by 2 bases, leaving 13 bases between them. Germline CDR1 reads SGDLS; CDR2 reads YYNGEE. CDR3 length: 15 amino acids. CDR3 residues: CASSVDILYNTEAFF. CDR3 DNA sequence: TGTGCCAGCAGCGTTGATATCCTTTATAACACTGAAGCTTTCTTT.

V and J are TRBV5-4 and TRBJ2-3, with D unclear. CDR3 length: 12 amino acids. Germline V CDR1 and CDR2: SGHNT, YYREEE (reference sequence). Trimming shortened V by 4 bases and J by 11 bases, and 14 bases separated the two germline ends. CDR3 sequence: CASSNRPQRQYF. The CDR3 bases are TGTGCCAGCAGCAACCGACCCCAAAGGCAGTATTTT.

The rearrangement links TRBV7-9 to TRBJ2-3; TRBD1 matches 8 bases. V was clipped by 6 bases and J by 11 bases; unmatched bases: 4. This CDR3 comprises 11 residues. The germline gives CDR1 SEHNR, CDR2 FQNEAQ (reference sequence). The CDR3 spells CASSPQGGQYF. The CDR3 DNA follows: TGTGCCAGCAGTCCACAGGGGGGGCAGTATTTT.

This chain uses TRBV5-8 with TRBJ2-1; 11 bases agree with TRBD2. The germline gives CDR1 SGHTS, CDR2 YDEGEE. Losses at the gene ends were 5 bases for V and 4 bases for J; bases not matched to a gene: 5. The CDR3 is made up of 15 amino acids. The CDR3 is CASRPGLAAYNEQFF. CDR3 DNA sequence: TGTGCCAGCAGGCCGGGACTAGCGGCATACAATGAGCAGTTCTTC.

The V call is TRBV5-1, the J call TRBJ1-6; D is uncertain. V lost 4 bases, J lost 1 base, and 12 bases lay in between. Looked up from germline, CDR1 is SGHRS and CDR2 is YFSETQ. CDR3 size: 16 residues. CDR3 sequence (DNA): TGCGCCAGCAGCCCGGGCCTCGGATCCTATAATTCACCCCTCCACTTT. Residues: CASSPGLGSYNSPLHF.

The chain uses TRBV6-5 and TRBJ1-1; D call uncertain. Per the germline V gene, CDR1 is MNHEY and CDR2 is SVGAGI. The CDR3 runs 14 residues. The V end was cut by 7 bases, the J end by 0 bases, with 12 bases between. The DNA of the CDR3 is TGTGCCAGCACCCAGGACGCGATGAACACTGAAGCTTTCTTT. Its protein product is CASTQDAMNTEAFF.

This clone appeared a single time. The rearrangement uses TRBV7-8 and TRBJ2-7; 7 bases are shared with TRBD2. Trimming at V came to 5 bases and at J to 1 base, leaving 5 bases not matched to a gene. Germline lookup yields CDR1 SGHVS and CDR2 FQNEAQ. This CDR3 has 14 residues. CDR3: CASSPLRGSYEQYF. As DNA, the CDR3 is TGTGCCAGCAGCCCGCTGCGGGGGTCCTACGAGCAGTACTTC. Variable domain in full (rest from reference TRBV7-8 and TRBJ2-7): GAGVSQSPRYKVAKRGQDVALRCDPISGHVSLFWYQQALGQGPEFLTYFQNEAQLDKSGLPSDRFFAERPEGSVSTLKIQRTQQEDSAVYLCASSPLRGSYEQYFGPGTRLTVT.

The V gene is TRBV5-5, the J gene TRBJ1-5; tentatively, D is TRBD1 (5 bases). Trimming removed 0 bases from V and 5 bases from J, with 6 bases in between. Per the germline V gene, CDR1 is SGHKS and CDR2 is YYEKEE (reference sequence). The CDR3 contains 13 residues. CDR3 DNA sequence: TGTGCCAGCAGCTTGGGGGGGTATCAGCCCCAGCATTTT. Protein: CASSLGGYQPQHF.

The V gene is TRBV5-1, the J gene TRBJ1-6; 8 nucleotides align to TRBD1. The CDR3 is 14 residues long. The J segment lost 8 bases and the V segment lost 2 bases, leaving 3 bases of the junction unmatched. Germline V gene lookup returns CDR1 SGHRS and CDR2 YFSETQ. The CDR3 loop reads CASSLDRGDSPLHF. Written as DNA, the CDR3 is TGCGCCAGCAGCTTAGACAGGGGCGATTCACCCCTCCACTTT.

This clone occurred once. The gene calls are TRBV15 and TRBJ1-1, with TRBD1 matching 7 bases. After removal of 2 bases from V and 0 bases from J, the junction contained 6 bases not matched to a gene. This CDR3 comprises 16 residues. The V gene's germline CDR1 is LNHNV and CDR2 YYDKDF (reference sequence). CDR3: CATSRSRDSLNTEAFF. Here the CDR3 DNA reads TGTGCCACCAGCAGATCCCGGGACAGCTTGAACACTGAAGCTTTCTTT.

This sequence joins TRBV3-1 (or the pseudogene TRBV3-2) and TRBJ1-1; possible D gene TRBD1, 5 bases. V was cut by 2 bases and J by 2 bases, with 9 bases left in between. CDR1 and CDR2 from the germline V gene are LGHDT and YNNKEL (reference sequence). The CDR3 contains 14 residues. CDR3: CASSQRDFNTEAFF. The CDR3 DNA sequence: TGTGCCAGCAGCCAACGGGACTTTAACACTGAAGCTTTCTTT.

CDR3 sequence (DNA): TGCGCCAGCAGCCAAGACCCCCCTGGCAGGGGGCGAGAGACCCAGTACTTC. As protein: CASSQDPPGRGRETQYF. The rearrangement links TRBV4-3 to TRBJ2-5, with 8 bases matching TRBD1. The CDR3 is 17 residues long. Looked up from germline, CDR1 is LGHNA and CDR2 is YSLEER. Germline trimming cut 0 bases from V and 4 bases from J; bases unmatched to any gene: 10.

V usage is TRBV12-2 and J usage is TRBJ1-2. TRBV12-2 is given as a pseudogene. The CDR3 is 16 residues long. CDR3 sequence (DNA): TGTGCAAGTCGCCCAGCCCATATGAGCGTTCTCTATGGCTACACCTTC. Translation: CASRPAHMSVLYGYTF.

This clone was seen just once. Other DNA sequences of this sample code for an identical CDR3. This chain joins TRBV9 and TRBJ1-1; 8 nucleotides agree with TRBD1. The CDR3 loop spans 17 amino acids. Germline V lookup: CDR1 SGDLS, CDR2 YYNGEE. V lost 3 bases, J lost 0 bases, and 10 bases stayed unmatched. The CDR3 protein is CASSALNRGSLNTEAFF. As DNA, the CDR3 is TGTGCCAGCAGCGCCTTAAACAGGGGGTCCTTGAACACTGAAGCTTTCTTT.

The chain has TRBV28 and TRBJ2-3, with unresolved D. Germline CDR1 MDHEN, CDR2 SYDVKM. Trimming took 2 bases from V and 7 from J, leaving 10 bases between them. The length of the CDR3 is 13 residues. CDR3 bases: TGTGCCAGCAGTTTAGGTGGTCTCCATACGCAGTATTTT. Protein: CASSLGGLHTQYF. Full variable domain (remainder filled in from reference TRBV28 and TRBJ2-3): DVKVTQSSRYLVKRTGEKVFLECVQDMDHENMFWYRQDPGLGLRLIYFSYDVKMKEKGDIPEGYSVSREKKERFSLILESASTNQTSMYLCASSLGGLHTQYFGPGTRLTVL.

This chain connects TRBV7-2 to TRBJ2-2; no reliable D call. This CDR3 is built from 13 residues. Germline CDR1 is SGHTA and CDR2 is FQGNSA. V was shortened by 3 bases and J by 1 base, with 3 bases between the two germline ends. The CDR3 spells CASSLGNTGELFF. The DNA of the CDR3 is TGTGCCAGCAGCTTGGGGAACACCGGGGAGCTGTTTTTT.

The chain joins TRBV18 to TRBJ1-4, with TRBD1 identical over 8 bases. The germline V gene encodes CDR1 KGHSH and CDR2 LQKENI. CDR3 length: 13 residues. V was clipped by 6 bases and J by 7 bases; unmatched bases: 4. The DNA for the CDR3 is TGTGCCAGCTCGGACAGGGACCGTGAAAAACTGTTTTTT. Translated, it gives CASSDRDREKLFF.

This clone was recorded a few times. This chain links TRBV3-1 (or the pseudogene TRBV3-2) with TRBJ1-1; D gene unclear. CDR1 LGHDT and CDR2 YNNKEL come from the germline V gene (reference sequence). Trimming cost V 0 bases and J 1 base, with 9 bases left between them. CDR3 size: 15 residues. In DNA form, the CDR3 reads TGTGCCAGCAGCCAAGATCCGGCGGGGAACACTGAAGCTTTCTTT. Translation gives CASSQDPAGNTEAFF.

V and J are TRBV5-1 and TRBJ1-2; D remains unclear. With 0 bases removed from V and 2 bases from J, the gap between germline ends came to 5 bases. CDR1 and CDR2 (germline): SGHRS, YFSETQ. The length of the CDR3 is 13 residues. The CDR3 sequence: CASSLAENYGYTF. The CDR3 DNA sequence: TGCGCCAGCAGCTTGGCGGAGAACTATGGCTACACCTTC.

The chain employs TRBV6-4 and TRBJ2-1; TRBD1 matches 8 bases. Germline V gene data show CDR1 as MRHNA and CDR2 as SNTAGT. V shed 2 bases, J shed 7 bases, and the junction held 10 bases outside the gene matches. The CDR3 sequence is 16 residues long. The CDR3 DNA reads as TGTGCCAGCAGTGACGAAGGGACAGGAGGCATGAATGAGCAGTTCTTC. This codes for CASSDEGTGGMNEQFF.

This sequence joins TRBV4-1 and TRBJ1-3, with D perhaps matching TRBD1 (6 bases). In germline, CDR1 is MGHRA, CDR2 YSYEKL. Trimming took 3 bases from V and 4 from J, leaving 25 bases between them. The CDR3 has 19 residues. The CDR3 coding sequence is TGCGCCAGCAGCCAGGGATTACAGGGTAGCTTCTTCGGGGGAAACACCATATATTTT. It specifies CASSQGLQGSFFGGNTIYF.

On this clone itself: At one boundary the junction diverges from the germline segment, which might be a read error. The chain joins TRBV7-9 to TRBJ2-5, with 8 nucleotides matching TRBD2. The CDR3 is 13 residues long. CDR1 SEHNR and CDR2 FQNEAQ come from the germline V gene (reference sequence). The CDR3 nucleotides are TGTGCCAGCAGCCTAGCGGGTACGGAGACCCAGTACTTC. Amino acid sequence: CASSLAGTETQYF.

The genes are TRBV6-4 and TRBJ2-1; no clear D. V was shortened by 0 bases and J by 3 bases, with 12 bases between the two germline ends. The germline gives CDR1 MRHNA, CDR2 SNTAGT. The CDR3 is 16 amino acids. The CDR3 region has the DNA TGTGCCAGCAGTGACTCTGAATTCGCAGGCTACAATGAGCAGTTCTTC. It is translated as CASSDSEFAGYNEQFF.

This clone was seen only a few times. The chain has TRBV7-9 and TRBJ1-1, with 7 bases aligning to TRBD1. This CDR3 has 15 amino acids. V was clipped by 3 bases and J by 0 bases; unmatched bases: 4. Germline V gene lookup returns CDR1 SEHNR and CDR2 FQNEAQ (reference sequence). The chain's CDR3 is CASSLEGTVNTEAFF. The CDR3 DNA reads TGTGCCAGCAGCTTGGAGGGGACAGTGAACACTGAAGCTTTCTTT.

This sequence joins TRBV4-3 and TRBJ2-7, with D tentatively TRBD2 (7 bases). CDR1 is LGHNA and CDR2 is YSLEER in the germline V gene. Trimming left V 0 bases short and J 3 bases short, with 15 bases between. The CDR3 has 16 amino acids. CDR3 protein: CASSQDYGGGHYEQYF. The CDR3, as DNA: TGCGCCAGCAGCCAAGATTATGGGGGGGGGCACTACGAGCAGTACTTC.

The V gene is TRBV19, the J gene TRBJ2-1; D might be TRBD2 (5 bases). Germline CDR1 and CDR2: LNHDA and SQIVND (reference sequence). This CDR3 has 15 residues. The V gene lost 5 bases and the J gene lost 5 bases, with 16 bases spanning the gap. The CDR3 nucleotides read TGTGCCAGTAGTGCTACGGGGAAGTCGAACAATGAGCAGTTCTTC. As protein: CASSATGKSNNEQFF.